These T cell receptor beta chains were read from a single sample in a study of blood T cell repertoires in COVID-19. Generated by immunoSEQ multiplex PCR, the TCRdb table keeps only in-frame clones and is missing some. The table records about 280,000 clones, approximately 88% of them present only once. Sequences were obtained from peripheral blood. These receptors were obtained from a man aged 18 to 29 with active or convalescent COVID-19. CDR3s include the opening cysteine and the closing phenylalanine or tryptophan. D genes are given only for firm matches. Clone size is stated in some rows and not others, as once, few, many or a class when expanded.

>-|TRBJ2-1|-|TRBV4-3
TGCGCCAGCAGCCAAGATGGGCAGGTCCCCTACAATGAGCAGTTCTTC
CASSQDGQVPYNEQFF
>TRBD2|TRBJ2-3|-|TRBV5-1
TGCGCCAGCAGCTTCTCCGGGACTAGCGGGGCACAGGGAGATACGCAGTATTTT
CASSFSGTSGAQGDTQYF
>-|TRBJ1-1|-|TRBV18
TGTGCCAGCTCACAGGCGGGGGCGATGGGGACTGAAGCTTTCTTT
CASSQAGAMGTEAFF
>TRBD1|TRBJ1-4|-|TRBV19
TGTGCCAGTAGTATAGATTCCCCGGGACAGCCGTATGAAAAACTGTTTTTT
CASSIDSPGQPYEKLFF
>TRBD1|TRBJ1-4|-|TRBV2
TGTGCCAGCAGAGTTAGGACAGGTCGGACCGAAAAACTGTTTTTT
CASRVRTGRTEKLFF
>TRBD2|TRBJ2-7|-|TRBV6-5
TGTGCCAGCGGCGGGGGGTACGAGCAGTACTTC
CASGGGYEQYF
>-|TRBJ1-1|-|TRBV29-1
TGCAGCGTTGGAGCTGGACGGGGCACTGAAGCTTTCTTT
CSVGAGRGTEAFF
>-|TRBJ1-2|-|TRBV12-3/TRBV12-4
TGCGCCTCGGGGGGTGACTATGGCTACACCTTC
CASGGDYGYTF
>-|TRBJ1-2|once|TRBV5-6
TGTGCCAGCAGCCTGGACAGTCATGGCTACACCTTC
CASSLDSHGYTF
>-|TRBJ1-2|-|TRBV3-1/TRBV3-2
TGTGCCGGCAGCCATGGGCCGGGGGGTTCTGGCTACACCTTC
CAGSHGPGGSGYTF
>TRBD1|TRBJ1-2|-|TRBV15
TGTGCCACCAGCAGAGTCCCGGGACAGTCCTATGGCTACACCTTC
CATSRVPGQSYGYTF
>-|TRBJ1-2|-|TRBV21-1
TGTGCCAGCAGCAAAGCCCCGACAGGGGGCGGCGATGGCTACACCTTC
CASSKAPTGGGDGYTF
>TRBD1|TRBJ1-5|-|TRBV18
TGTGCCAGCTCACCACTGGGACAGGGGCATCAGCCCCAGCATTTT
CASSPLGQGHQPQHF
>-|TRBJ2-7|-|TRBV5-1
TGCGCCAGCAGCTTAGATGGGGGGGCGTACGAGCAGTACTTC
CASSLDGGAYEQYF
>-|TRBJ2-2|-|TRBV12-3/TRBV12-4
TGTGCCAGAACAAAGAACACCGGGGAGCTGTTTTTT
CARTKNTGELFF
>-|TRBJ1-5|-|TRBV6-2/TRBV6-3
TGTGCCAGCAGTCGGGACGGGGGGAATAGCAATCAGCCCCAGCATTTT
CASSRDGGNSNQPQHF
>TRBD1|TRBJ1-2|-|TRBV10-3
TGTGCCACCCAACGGACAGGAGACCACTATGGCTACACCTTC
CATQRTGDHYGYTF
>TRBD1|TRBJ1-4|-|TRBV4-3
TGCGCCAGCAGCCAGACGACAGGGGGGGATGAAAAACTGTTTTTT
CASSQTTGGDEKLFF
>-|TRBJ2-3|once|TRBV25-1
TGTGCCAGCGGGTTGGGGGGGCCCACAGATACGCAGTATTTT
CASGLGGPTDTQYF
>-|TRBJ1-4|-|TRBV7-8
TGTGCCAGCAGCTCGGATCTAGTGAGTGAAAAACTGTTTTTT
CASSSDLVSEKLFF
>-|TRBJ2-1|-|TRBV4-3
TGCGCCAGTGCAAAAAGGCTAGATTCCTACAATGAGCAGTTCTTC
CASAKRLDSYNEQFF
>-|TRBJ1-5|-|TRBV5-8
TGTGCCAGCAGAGCGTGGTTTAGCAATCAGCCCCAGCATTTT
CASRAWFSNQPQHF
>-|TRBJ1-5|-|TRBV12-5
TGTGCTAGTGGTTTGGTATCGGCGGGCGGCAATCAGCCCCAGCATTTT
CASGLVSAGGNQPQHF
>-|TRBJ1-5|-|TRBV12-3/TRBV12-4
TGTGCCAGCAGTTCATCAGGGATTCAGCCCCAGCATTTT
CASSSSGIQPQHF
>TRBD1|TRBJ1-2|-|TRBV12-5
TGTGCTAGTGGCGACAGGGGCGCCTGGAACTATGGCTACACCTTC
CASGDRGAWNYGYTF
>-|TRBJ1-1|-|TRBV6-5
TGTGCCAGCAGTTTTCGGGGGTTAACTGAAGCTTTCTTT
CASSFRGLTEAFF
>TRBD1|TRBJ1-6|-|TRBV9
TGTGCCAGCAGCGTTGGGGACAGGGGCTCGGGTTCACCCCTCCACTTT
CASSVGDRGSGSPLHF
>-|TRBJ2-2|-|TRBV9
TGTGCCAGCACCATATACGGCAGGGGGGAAAACACCGGGGAGCTGTTTTTT
CASTIYGRGENTGELFF
>-|TRBJ1-1|-|TRBV10-2
TGCGCCAGCAGCTCGGGGGGGGTAGTCACTGAAGCTTTCTTT
CASSSGGVVTEAFF
>-|TRBJ2-7|-|TRBV5-1
TGCGCCAGCAGCTGGTATAGGGGGTCCTACGAGCAGTACTTC
CASSWYRGSYEQYF
>-|TRBJ1-1|-|TRBV11-2
TGTGCCAGCAGCTTACAGGTCCGCACTGAAGCTTTCTTT
CASSLQVRTEAFF
>-|TRBJ2-7|-|TRBV6-1
TGTGCCACCCCTACCCCAGAGGACTTC
CATPTPEDF
>-|TRBJ1-1|-|TRBV5-5
TGTGCCAGCAGCTTGGCAGGGGCGCTAACTGAAGCTTTCTTT
CASSLAGALTEAFF
>-|TRBJ1-6|once|TRBV6-2/TRBV6-3
TGTGCCAGCAGTTCTACCAATAATTCACCCCTCCACTTT
CASSSTNNSPLHF
>TRBD2|TRBJ2-1|once|TRBV2
TGTGCCAGCAGTGTGGGACTAACCTACAATGAGCAGTTCTTC
CASSVGLTYNEQFF
>-|TRBJ1-5|-|TRBV4-1
TGCGCCAGCAGCCAAGATCGGAGGGATCAGCCCCAGCATTTT
CASSQDRRDQPQHF
>TRBD1|TRBJ1-2|-|TRBV7-9
TGTGCCAGCAGCTTTCTGACAGGGGGCGACCCTAACTATGGCTACACCTTC
CASSFLTGGDPNYGYTF
>-|TRBJ2-1|-|TRBV4-1
TGCGCCAGCAGCCAACGCGGGCCTGGTCTTGATGAGCAGTTCTTC
CASSQRGPGLDEQFF
>-|TRBJ1-1|-|TRBV12-5
TGTGCTAGTGGGATCAGGGGTTTGGTAGCTTTCTTT
CASGIRGLVAFF
>TRBD1|TRBJ1-6|-|TRBV4-3
TGCGCCAGCAGCCAAGGCCCACAGGGGGCAAAGTCACCCCTCCACTTT
CASSQGPQGAKSPLHF
>TRBD1|TRBJ1-1|-|TRBV7-6
TGTGCCAGCAGCTTAGGGGGGACAGGGGGCGGAAAGGACACTGAAGCTTTCTTT
CASSLGGTGGGKDTEAFF
>-|TRBJ1-2|-|TRBV9
TGTGCCAGCAGCGTAGATGGGGGGTCTAACTATGGCTACACCTTC
CASSVDGGSNYGYTF
>-|TRBJ2-7|-|TRBV3-1/TRBV3-2
TGTGCCAGCAGCCAAGATGGGGCAGAGCAGTACTTC
CASSQDGAEQYF
>TRBD1|TRBJ1-4|-|TRBV14
TGTGCCAGCAGCCGGGGGACAGCTCGTACTAATGAAAAACTGTTTTTT
CASSRGTARTNEKLFF
>-|TRBJ2-3|-|TRBV27
TGTGCCAGTCATACGATGCGGGGAGTGGGAGATACGCAGTATTTT
CASHTMRGVGDTQYF
>-|TRBJ2-5|-|TRBV5-1
TGCGCCAGCAGCTTGTTAGGGGGTTTGTGGGAGACCCAGTACTTC
CASSLLGGLWETQYF
>TRBD1|TRBJ1-4|-|TRBV5-1
TGCGCCAGCAGCTTGGCGGGACAGGGATCTTTTGGGGAAAAACTGTTTTTT
CASSLAGQGSFGEKLFF
>-|TRBJ2-7|-|TRBV7-8
TGTGCCAGCAGCTCGGACAGTGCCTACGAGCAGTACTTC
CASSSDSAYEQYF
>TRBD1|TRBJ1-3|-|TRBV5-1
TGCGCCAGCAGGGGACAGGGAGTATCTGGAAACACCATATATTTT
CASRGQGVSGNTIYF
>-|TRBJ1-1|-|TRBV5-5
TGTGCCAGCAGCCATAGATTGACAGTTTGGAACACTGAAGCTTTCTTT
CASSHRLTVWNTEAFF
>TRBD2|TRBJ2-3|-|TRBV9
TGTGCCAGCAGCTTAAGACTAGCGGGGAAGACAGATACGCAGTATTTT
CASSLRLAGKTDTQYF
>-|TRBJ1-4|-|TRBV6-1
TGTGCCAGCAGTGAAAGGGCTGGACGGCAGGGGCTGTTTTTT
CASSERAGRQGLFF
>-|TRBJ2-1|-|TRBV11-3
TGTGCCAGCAGCTTAGATTCGAGGAGTTACAATGAGCAGTTCTTC
CASSLDSRSYNEQFF
>-|TRBJ2-7|-|TRBV11-2
TGTGCCAGCAGCTTAGATAGTACAGTGGAGCAGTACTTC
CASSLDSTVEQYF
>-|TRBJ2-3|once|TRBV5-1
TGCGCCAGCAGCTGGAGGGGCGGCAACACAGATACGCAGTATTTT
CASSWRGGNTDTQYF
>TRBD1|TRBJ2-7|-|TRBV11-2
TGTGCCAGCAGCTTGTTCACGATCGACAGGGGTCCGGGCGAGCAGTACTTC
CASSLFTIDRGPGEQYF
>TRBD1|TRBJ2-7|-|TRBV7-8
TGTGCCAGCAGCAACGGACAGGAGTACTACGAGCAGTACTTC
CASSNGQEYYEQYF
>TRBD2|TRBJ2-5|-|TRBV7-9
TGTGCCAGCAGTCCAACTAGCGGGGCCTTCCAAGAGACCCAGTACTTC
CASSPTSGAFQETQYF
>-|TRBJ1-1|-|TRBV2
TGTGCCAGCAGTGGTCGCGTCGGGAAAACTGAAGCTTTCTTT
CASSGRVGKTEAFF